Detailed here is one T cell receptor beta chain. The data were produced by immunoSEQ multiplex PCR, yet TCRdb's version contains in-frame clones alone and is incomplete. The top ten clones hold roughly a tenth of a sample with approximately 190,000 clones, 85% to 95% of them seen once. Trimming removed 5 bases from V and 5 bases from J; junction bases left unmatched: 3. The germline gives CDR1 LGHNA, CDR2 YSLEER. There are 13 residues in the CDR3. This sample was included in a study of T cell responses to AZD1222 COVID-19 vaccine. V is TRBV4-3 and J is TRBJ1-1; 9 nucleotides line up with TRBD1. Specimen: peripheral blood, collected on day 0 of AZD1222 vaccination. The receptor's source is an adult in good health. CDR3 region: CASSGTGLTEAFF. CDR3 DNA sequence: TGCGCCAGCAGCGGGACAGGGCTAACTGAAGCTTTCTTT.